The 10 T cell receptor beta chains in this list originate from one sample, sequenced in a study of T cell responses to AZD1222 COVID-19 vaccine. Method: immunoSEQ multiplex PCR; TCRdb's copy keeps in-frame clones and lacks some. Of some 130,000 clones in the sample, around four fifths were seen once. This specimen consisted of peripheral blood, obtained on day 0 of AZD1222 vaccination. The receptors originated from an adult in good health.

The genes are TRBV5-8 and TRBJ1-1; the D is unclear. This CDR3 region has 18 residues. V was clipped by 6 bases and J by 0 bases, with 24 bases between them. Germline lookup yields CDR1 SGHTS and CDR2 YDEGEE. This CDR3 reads CASTLKRGYRILNTEAFF. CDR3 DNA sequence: TGTGCCAGCACCCTAAAAAGAGGGTATCGGATCTTGAACACTGAAGCTTTCTTT. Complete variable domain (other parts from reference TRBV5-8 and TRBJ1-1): EAGVTQSPTHLIKTRGQQATLRCSPISGHTSVYWYQQALGLGLQFLLWYDEGEERNRGNFPPRFSGRQFPNYSSELNVNALELEDSALYLCASTLKRGYRILNTEAFFGQGTRLTVV.

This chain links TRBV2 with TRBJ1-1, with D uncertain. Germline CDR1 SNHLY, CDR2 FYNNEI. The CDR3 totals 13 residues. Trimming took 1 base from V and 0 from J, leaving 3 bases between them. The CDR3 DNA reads TGTGCCAGCAGTGAAGAGCTGAACACTGAAGCTTTCTTT. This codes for CASSEELNTEAFF.

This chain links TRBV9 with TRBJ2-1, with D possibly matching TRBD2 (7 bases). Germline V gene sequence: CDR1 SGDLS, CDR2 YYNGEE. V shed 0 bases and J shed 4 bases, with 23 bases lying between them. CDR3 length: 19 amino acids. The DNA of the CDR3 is TGTGCCAGCAGCGTAGATGGGTCGTCCGCGGGGGCCCTATACAATGAGCAGTTCTTC. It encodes CASSVDGSSAGALYNEQFF.

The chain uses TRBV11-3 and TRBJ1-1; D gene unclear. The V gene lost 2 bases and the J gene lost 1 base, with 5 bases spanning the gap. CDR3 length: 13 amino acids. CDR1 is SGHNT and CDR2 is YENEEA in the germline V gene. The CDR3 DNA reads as TGTGCCAGCAGCTTAACGGAGAACACTGAAGCTTTCTTT. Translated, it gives CASSLTENTEAFF.

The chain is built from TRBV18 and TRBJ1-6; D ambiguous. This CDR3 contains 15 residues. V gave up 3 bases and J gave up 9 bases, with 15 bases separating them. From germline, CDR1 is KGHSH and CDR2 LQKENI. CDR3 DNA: TGTGCCAGCTCACCCGGAATAGGTTCAAGTTCACCCCTCCACTTT. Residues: CASSPGIGSSSPLHF. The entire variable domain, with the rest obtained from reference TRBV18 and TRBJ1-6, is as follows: NAGVMQNPRHLVRRRGQEARLRCSPMKGHSHVYWYRQLPEEGLKFMVYLQKENIIDESGMPKERFSAEFPKEGPSILRIQQVVRGDSAAYFCASSPGIGSSSPLHFGNGTRLTVT.

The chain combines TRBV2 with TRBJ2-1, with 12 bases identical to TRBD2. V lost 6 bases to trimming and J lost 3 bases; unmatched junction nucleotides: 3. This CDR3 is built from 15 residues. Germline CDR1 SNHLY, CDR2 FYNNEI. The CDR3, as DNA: TGTGCCAGCAGGGAACTAGCGGGGGGCTACAATGAGCAGTTCTTC. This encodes CASRELAGGYNEQFF. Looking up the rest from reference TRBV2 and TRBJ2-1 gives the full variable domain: EPEVTQTPSHQVTQMGQEVILRCVPISNHLYFYWYRQILGQKVEFLVSFYNNEISEKSEIFDDQFSVERPDGSNFTLKIRSTKLEDSAMYFCASRELAGGYNEQFFGPGTRLTVL.

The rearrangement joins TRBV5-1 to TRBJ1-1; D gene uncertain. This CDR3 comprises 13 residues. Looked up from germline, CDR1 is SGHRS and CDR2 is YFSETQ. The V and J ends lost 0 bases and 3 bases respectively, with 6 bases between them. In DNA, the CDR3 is TGCGCCAGCAGCTTGGACGGTGACACTGAAGCTTTCTTT. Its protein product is CASSLDGDTEAFF.

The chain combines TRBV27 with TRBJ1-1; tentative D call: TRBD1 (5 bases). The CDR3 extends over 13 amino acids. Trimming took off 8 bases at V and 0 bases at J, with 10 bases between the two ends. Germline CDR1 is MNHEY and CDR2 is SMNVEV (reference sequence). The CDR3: CASVGEMNTEAFF. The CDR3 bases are TGTGCCAGCGTAGGGGAAATGAACACTGAAGCTTTCTTT.

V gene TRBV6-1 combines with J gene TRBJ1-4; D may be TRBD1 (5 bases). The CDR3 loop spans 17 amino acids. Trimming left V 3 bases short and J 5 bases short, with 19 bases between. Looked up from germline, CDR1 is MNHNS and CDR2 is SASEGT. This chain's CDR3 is CASSDRDRARVNEKLFF. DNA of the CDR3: TGTGCCAGCAGTGATCGAGACAGAGCCCGTGTAAATGAAAAACTGTTTTTT.

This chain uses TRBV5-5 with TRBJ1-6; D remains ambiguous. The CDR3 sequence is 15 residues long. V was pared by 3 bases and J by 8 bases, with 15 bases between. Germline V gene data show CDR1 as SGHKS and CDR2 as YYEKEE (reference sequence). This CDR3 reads CASSSIFGNDSPLHF. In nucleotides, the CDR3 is TGTGCCAGCAGCTCTATATTCGGAAACGATTCACCCCTCCACTTT.